These 25 T cell receptor beta chains originate from one sample sequenced in a study of blood T cell repertoires in COVID-19 (dated by TCRdb to 2020 to 2021). Library construction relied on the immunoSEQ multiplex PCR assay. TCRdb took this table from immuneACCESS and kept in-frame rearrangements with V and J called. Such tables lack part of the clones; where checked against another copy, unresolved V genes explain under half of the gap, and the rest is unexplained. The sample records 250,000 to 300,000 clones, about nine tenths of which are singletons. Clones ranked in the top ten supply about 12% of the sample. The sample comprised peripheral blood. These receptors came from a woman aged 55-75 years with acute or convalescent COVID-19.

CDR3 residues: CASSYSSRGFGYGYTF. The CDR3 DNA is TGTGCCAGCAGTTACTCCTCCCGGGGTTTTGGTTATGGCTACACCTTC. The chain has TRBV6-5 and TRBJ1-2; D unresolved. Germline V lookup: CDR1 MNHEY, CDR2 SVGAGI. The CDR3 runs 16 residues. V lost 0 bases, J lost 5 bases, and 16 bases lay in between.

This chain joins TRBV7-2 and TRBJ2-2, with D maybe TRBD1 (5 bases). CDR3 length: 15 amino acids. V shed 4 bases and J shed 0 bases, with 9 bases lying between them. CDR1 is SGHTA and CDR2 is FQGNSA in the germline V gene. The CDR3 is CASSSTAPNTGELFF. Here the CDR3 DNA reads TGTGCCAGCAGCTCGACAGCTCCGAACACCGGGGAGCTGTTTTTT.

The chain joins TRBV6-2 or TRBV6-3 to TRBJ1-1; tentatively, D is TRBD1 (6 bases). Germline CDR1 and CDR2: MNHEY and SVGEGT. The germline V and J ends were trimmed by 5 bases and 4 bases, with 14 bases remaining between them. The CDR3 is made up of 14 amino acids. The CDR3, as DNA: TGTGCCAGCAGTCTCATCAGGGGTGGCACTGAAGCTTTCTTT. This codes for CASSLIRGGTEAFF.

This clone has only one observation. The chain joins TRBV27 to TRBJ2-1, with D tentatively TRBD2 (5 bases). This CDR3 region has 13 residues. The V gene's germline CDR1 is MNHEY and CDR2 SMNVEV (reference sequence). V was trimmed by 7 bases and J by 1 base, leaving 8 bases between them. The CDR3 bases are TGTGCCAGCACGGGGTTATCCTACAATGAGCAGTTCTTC. Amino acid sequence: CASTGLSYNEQFF.

The rearrangement uses TRBV14 and TRBJ1-4; TRBD1 might be the D (5 bases). CDR1 is SGHDN and CDR2 is FVKESK in the germline V gene. The CDR3 totals 15 residues. V lost 1 base and J lost 9, with 15 bases in between. This CDR3 reads CASSQGDRGRKKLFF. In nucleotides, the CDR3 is TGTGCCAGCAGCCAAGGAGACAGAGGTCGCAAAAAACTGTTTTTT.

As concerns this clone: This specimen includes other DNA sequences encoding the same CDR3. V gene TRBV30 combines with J gene TRBJ2-7, with 9 bases lining up with TRBD2. J lost 3 bases, V lost 3 bases, and 3 bases had no gene match. Germline V gene sequence: CDR1 GTSNPN, CDR2 SVGIG (reference sequence). This CDR3 spans 13 amino acids. In DNA, the CDR3 is TGTGCCTGGAGGGGACTAGCTGGCTACGAGCAGTACTTC. This sequence encodes CAWRGLAGYEQYF.

The chain recombines TRBV7-8 with TRBJ2-1, with 9 bases aligning to TRBD2. The V and J ends lost 3 bases and 0 bases, in that order; junction bases with no gene match: 3. This CDR3 region has 16 residues. CDR1 is SGHVS and CDR2 is FQNEAQ in the germline V gene. The CDR3: CASSLSGGSSYNEQFF. As DNA, the CDR3 is TGTGCCAGCAGCTTGAGCGGGGGGAGCTCCTACAATGAGCAGTTCTTC. The variable domain in full, completed from reference TRBV7-8 and TRBJ2-1, reads GAGVSQSPRYKVAKRGQDVALRCDPISGHVSLFWYQQALGQGPEFLTYFQNEAQLDKSGLPSDRFFAERPEGSVSTLKIQRTQQEDSAVYLCASSLSGGSSYNEQFFGPGTRLTVL.

The chain is built from TRBV28 and TRBJ2-5, with 8 bases lining up with TRBD2. The V segment lost 6 bases and the J segment 3 bases; nucleotides outside the gene matches: 9. The length of the CDR3 is 15 residues. Germline V CDR1 and CDR2: MDHEN, SYDVKM. As DNA, the CDR3 is TGTGCCAGCAGCCTCTTCCGAGCGGGGGAAGAGACCCAGTACTTC. Translated, it gives CASSLFRAGEETQYF.

V gene TRBV5-1 combines with J gene TRBJ2-2; 7 nucleotides agree with TRBD1. Germline CDR1 and CDR2: SGHRS and YFSETQ. The ends lost 4 bases at V and 5 bases at J; junction bases unmatched: 8. The CDR3 is 15 residues long. The CDR3 protein is CASSETDRATGELFF. Here the CDR3 DNA reads TGCGCCAGCAGCGAGACCGACAGGGCTACCGGGGAGCTGTTTTTT.

Here the CDR3 DNA reads TGTGCCAGCAGTTTAGGGCAAGCCACTGAAGCTTTCTTT. This sequence encodes CASSLGQATEAFF. The chain employs TRBV27 and TRBJ1-1; D gene uncertain. Per germline, CDR1 MNHEY and CDR2 SMNVEV (reference sequence). This CDR3 is 13 amino acids long. Trimming took off 2 bases at V and 4 bases at J, with 8 bases between the two ends.

This clone showed up just a few times. The genes are TRBV7-9 and TRBJ2-1, with 8 bases fitting TRBD2. Germline CDR1 SEHNR, CDR2 FQNEAQ (reference sequence). The CDR3 loop spans 16 amino acids. With 2 bases clipped from V and 9 bases from J, the junction kept 12 bases outside the gene matches. The CDR3 is CASSLSGGQSHSEQFF. The CDR3 DNA follows: TGTGCCAGCAGCTTATCGGGAGGGCAGAGCCACAGTGAGCAGTTCTTC.

The rearrangement uses TRBV12-3 or TRBV12-4 and TRBJ2-7, with a possible D match to TRBD2 (5 bases). V lost 7 bases and J lost 3, with 10 bases in between. The CDR3 is 12 residues long. The CDR3 nucleotides read TGTGCCAGCACCCTTGGAGGCTACGAGCAGTACTTC. It is translated as CASTLGGYEQYF.

The V and J genes are TRBV7-2 and TRBJ1-1; possibly TRBD1 for D (6 bases). Trimming cost V 2 bases and J 5 bases, with 12 bases left between them. The CDR3 covers 14 residues. CDR1 SGHTA and CDR2 FQGNSA come from the germline V gene. CDR3 residues: CASSLTGLSTEAFF. CDR3 sequence (DNA): TGTGCCAGCAGCTTAACAGGGCTGAGTACTGAAGCTTTCTTT.

The rearrangement joins TRBV3-1 (or the pseudogene TRBV3-2) to TRBJ2-7; perhaps TRBD2 as D (5 bases). The V end was cut by 2 bases, the J end by 0 bases, with 8 bases between. Germline V gene sequence: CDR1 LGHDT, CDR2 YNNKEL (reference sequence). This CDR3 spans 14 amino acids. CDR3 bases: TGTGCCAGCAGCCAACAGCGGAACTCCTACGAGCAGTACTTC. Translating gives CASSQQRNSYEQYF.

V is TRBV5-4 and J is TRBJ1-1, with TRBD1 matching 7 bases. With V trimmed by 4 bases and J by 2 bases, 11 bases remained unmatched. Looked up from germline, CDR1 is SGHNT and CDR2 is YYREEE (reference sequence). This CDR3 contains 16 residues. As DNA, the CDR3 is TGTGCCAGCAGCCGTGAGACAGGGATCGGAAACACTGAAGCTTTCTTT. It yields the protein CASSRETGIGNTEAFF.

This chain uses TRBV5-1 with TRBJ2-1, with TRBD2 as a possible D gene (6 bases). This CDR3 has 14 amino acids. Between the trimmed V and J ends, which lost 3 bases and 4 bases, there was a span of 11 bases. Germline-derived CDR1 and CDR2 are SGHRS and YFSETQ. CDR3 nucleotide sequence: TGCGCCAGCAGCTCGGTGGAGGGTTACAATGAGCAGTTCTTC. This gives the protein CASSSVEGYNEQFF.

This rearrangement joins TRBV28 to TRBJ1-5; TRBD1 matches 8 bases. The ends lost 6 bases at V and 0 bases at J; junction bases unmatched: 4. The CDR3 contains 15 residues. Germline V gene data show CDR1 as MDHEN and CDR2 as SYDVKM. This CDR3 reads CASSWTGNSNQPQHF. In DNA form, the CDR3 reads TGTGCCAGCAGCTGGACAGGGAATAGCAATCAGCCCCAGCATTTT.

The chain recombines TRBV3-1 (or the pseudogene TRBV3-2) with TRBJ1-4, with 8 bases matching TRBD1. The CDR3 spans 15 residues. The V gene's germline CDR1 is LGHDT and CDR2 YNNKEL (reference sequence). Trimming removed 2 bases from V and 7 bases from J; junction bases left unmatched: 6. This chain's CDR3 is CASSQRTGQGEKLFF. Here the CDR3 DNA reads TGTGCCAGCAGCCAAAGGACAGGGCAAGGTGAAAAACTGTTTTTT.

This clone was observed a handful of times. The V call is TRBV19, the J call TRBJ2-1, with D unclear. V shed 1 base and J shed 8 bases, with 9 bases lying between them. The CDR3 runs 13 residues. Germline V gene data show CDR1 as LNHDA and CDR2 as SQIVND (reference sequence). The DNA of the CDR3 is TGTGCCAGTAGTATAGGGCAGCGCGATGAGCAGTTCTTC. Translation gives CASSIGQRDEQFF.

The chain carries TRBV19 and TRBJ1-2; TRBD1 matches at 7 bases. Trimming cost V 4 bases and J 6 bases; bases outside gene matches: 2. The CDR3 runs to 12 residues. The germline V gene encodes CDR1 LNHDA and CDR2 SQIVND (reference sequence). The CDR3 nucleotides read TGTGCCAGTAGTACGACAGGGAATGGCTACACCTTC. Translation: CASSTTGNGYTF.

This sequence joins TRBV29-1 and TRBJ1-3; no firm D call. The CDR3 has 14 amino acids. Germline-derived CDR1 and CDR2 are SQVTM and ANQGSEA. V shed 4 bases and J shed 0 bases, with 10 bases lying between them. The CDR3 DNA reads as TGCAGCGTTGCATCCGGTAACTCTGGAAACACCATATATTTT. It specifies CSVASGNSGNTIYF. Filled out from reference TRBV29-1 and TRBJ1-3, the complete variable domain reads SAVISQKPSRDICQRGTSLTIQCQVDSQVTMMFWYRQQPGQSLTLIATANQGSEATYESGFVIDKFPISRPNLTFSTLTVSNMSPEDSSIYLCSVASGNSGNTIYFGEGSWLTVV.

The sample holds one count of this clone. Its ends do not fully match the called genes, so a read error is possible. The chain uses TRBV18 and TRBJ1-1; 7 nucleotides agree with TRBD1. Germline V gene sequence: CDR1 KGHSH, CDR2 LQKENI. This CDR3 region has 13 residues. CDR3: CASSPRQGTGLSF. The CDR3 DNA is TGTGCCAGCTCACCACGACAGGGAACGGGACTCTCTTTT.

The chain carries TRBV12-3 or TRBV12-4 and TRBJ1-4; 7 bases are shared with TRBD1. The CDR3 consists of 13 residues. The V segment lost 5 bases and the J segment 8 bases; nucleotides outside the gene matches: 5. DNA for the CDR3: TGTGCCAGCAGTCGACAGGGCGGCGAAAAACTGTTTTTT. It encodes CASSRQGGEKLFF.

The gene calls are TRBV2 and TRBJ1-5; 8 positions agree with TRBD1. CDR1 SNHLY and CDR2 FYNNEI come from the germline V gene. V lost 5 bases, J lost 6 bases, and 9 bases stayed unmatched. The CDR3 spans 15 residues. The CDR3 nucleotides read TGTGCCAGCAGTTTATGGCAGGGGGCGAGTCAGCCCCAGCATTTT. It is translated as CASSLWQGASQPQHF.

The rearrangement joins TRBV5-1 to TRBJ2-2; maybe TRBD2 (5 bases). V was cut by 1 base and J by 6 bases, with 13 bases left in between. The CDR3 loop spans 15 amino acids. The germline V gene encodes CDR1 SGHRS and CDR2 YFSETQ. The CDR3 protein is CASSLNGPRAGELFF. The CDR3 DNA follows: TGCGCCAGCAGCTTGAACGGCCCGAGGGCCGGGGAGCTGTTTTTT. The whole variable domain, remainder taken from reference TRBV5-1 and TRBJ2-2, is KAGVTQTPRYLIKTRGQQVTLSCSPISGHRSVSWYQQTPGQGLQFLFEYFSETQRNKGNFPGRFSGRQFSNSRSEMNVSTLELGDSALYLCASSLNGPRAGELFFGEGSRLTVL.